One T cell receptor beta chain is described in this entry. The antigen is not known. CDR3 length: 17 amino acids. The germline V gene encodes CDR1 MDHEN and CDR2 SYDVKM. V trimming: 1 base; J trimming: 6 bases; junction bases outside the gene matches: 9. This entry comes from a study of cytomegalovirus exposure and HLA in healthy donors. Study context: Later analysis reported that the 110 or so validation repertoires shared the platform of the 650 to 700 first-cohort repertoires.

Sequenced by immunoSEQ multiplex PCR; TCRdb stores in-frame clones only, minus some. The profile shows hundreds of thousands of clones, approximately 87% of them singletons. Findings of the study overall: Under in vitro conditions, a few CMV-associated chains were confirmed as specific for CMV antigens. The study found most TCR sequences rare, yet found some public TCRs in many donors. The tendency of first-cohort TCR clusters to co-occur in the 120 or so validation repertoires was the finding of a later analysis.

The sample taken for sequencing was PBMCs. The clonotype originates from a woman aged 18-30 years in good health and CMV-seronegative. J is TRBJ2-2 and V is TRBV28, with 9 bases fitting TRBD2. DNA for the CDR3: TGTGCCAGCAGTTTATCGGGCGGGAGGGTCTATGCCGGGGAGCTGTTTTTT. Encoded protein: CASSLSGGRVYAGELFF.